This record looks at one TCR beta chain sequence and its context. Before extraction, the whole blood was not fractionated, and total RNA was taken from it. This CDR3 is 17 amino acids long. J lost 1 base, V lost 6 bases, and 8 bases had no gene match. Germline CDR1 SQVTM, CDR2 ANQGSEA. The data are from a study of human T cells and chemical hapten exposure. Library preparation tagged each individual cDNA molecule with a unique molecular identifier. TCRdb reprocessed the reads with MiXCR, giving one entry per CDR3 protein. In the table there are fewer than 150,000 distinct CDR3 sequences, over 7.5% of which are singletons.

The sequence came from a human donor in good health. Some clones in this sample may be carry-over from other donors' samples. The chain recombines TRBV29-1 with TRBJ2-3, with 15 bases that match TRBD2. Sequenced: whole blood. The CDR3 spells CSVAGTSGRSGTDTQYF. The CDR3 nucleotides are TGCAGCGTCGCCGGGACTAGCGGGAGGTCTGGCACAGATACGCAGTATTTT.